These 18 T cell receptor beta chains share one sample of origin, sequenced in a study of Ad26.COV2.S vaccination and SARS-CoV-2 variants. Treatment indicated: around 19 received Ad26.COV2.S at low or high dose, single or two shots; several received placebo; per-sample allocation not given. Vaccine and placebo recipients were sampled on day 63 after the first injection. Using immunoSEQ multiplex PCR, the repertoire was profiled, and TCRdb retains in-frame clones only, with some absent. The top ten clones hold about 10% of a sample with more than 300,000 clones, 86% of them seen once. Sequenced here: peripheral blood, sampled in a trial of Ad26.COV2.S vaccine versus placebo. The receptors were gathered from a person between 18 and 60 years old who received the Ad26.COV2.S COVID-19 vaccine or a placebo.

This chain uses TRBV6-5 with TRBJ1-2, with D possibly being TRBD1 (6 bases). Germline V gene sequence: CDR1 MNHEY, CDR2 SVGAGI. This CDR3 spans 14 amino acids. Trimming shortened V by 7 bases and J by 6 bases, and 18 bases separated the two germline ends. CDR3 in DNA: TGTGCCAGCATCACGGGGGGCATTGGTGATGGCTACACCTTC. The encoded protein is CASITGGIGDGYTF.

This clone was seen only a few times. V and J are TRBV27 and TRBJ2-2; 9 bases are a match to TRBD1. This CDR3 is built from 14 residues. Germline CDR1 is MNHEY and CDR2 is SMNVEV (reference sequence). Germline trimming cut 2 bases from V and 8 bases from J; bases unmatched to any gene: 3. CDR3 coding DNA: TGTGCCAGCAGTTTAGGGACAGGGACGGGGGAGCTGTTTTTT. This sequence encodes CASSLGTGTGELFF.

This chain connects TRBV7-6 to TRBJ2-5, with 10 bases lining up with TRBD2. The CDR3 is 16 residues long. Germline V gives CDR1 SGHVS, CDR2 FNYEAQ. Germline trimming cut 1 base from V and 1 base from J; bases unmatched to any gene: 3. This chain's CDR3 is CASSLVASGSQETQYF. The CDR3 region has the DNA TGTGCCAGCAGCTTAGTGGCTAGCGGGAGCCAAGAGACCCAGTACTTC.

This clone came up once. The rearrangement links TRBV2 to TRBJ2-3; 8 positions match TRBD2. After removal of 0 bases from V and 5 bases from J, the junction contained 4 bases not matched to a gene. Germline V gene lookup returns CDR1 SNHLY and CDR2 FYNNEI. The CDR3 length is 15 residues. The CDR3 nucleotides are TGTGCCAGCAGTGAAGCGATAACTAGCGGAGATACGCAGTATTTT. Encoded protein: CASSEAITSGDTQYF.

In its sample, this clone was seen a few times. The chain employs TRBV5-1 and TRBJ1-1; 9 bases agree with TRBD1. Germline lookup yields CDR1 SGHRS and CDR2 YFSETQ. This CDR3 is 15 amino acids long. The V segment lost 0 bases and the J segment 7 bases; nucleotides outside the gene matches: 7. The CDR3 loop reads CASSLDRDRAVEAFF. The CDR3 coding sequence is TGCGCCAGCAGCTTGGACCGGGACAGGGCTGTTGAAGCTTTCTTT.

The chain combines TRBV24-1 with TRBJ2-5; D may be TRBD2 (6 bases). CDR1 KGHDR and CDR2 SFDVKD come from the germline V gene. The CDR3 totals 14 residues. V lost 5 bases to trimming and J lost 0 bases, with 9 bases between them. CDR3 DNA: TGTGCCACCAGTGCACGGGGGAACCAAGAGACCCAGTACTTC. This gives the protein CATSARGNQETQYF.

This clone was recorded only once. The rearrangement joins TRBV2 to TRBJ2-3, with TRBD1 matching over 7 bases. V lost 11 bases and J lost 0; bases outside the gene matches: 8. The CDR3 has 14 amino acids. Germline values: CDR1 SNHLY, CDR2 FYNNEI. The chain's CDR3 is CASSGTASTDTQYF. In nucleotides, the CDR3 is TGTGCCTCCTCCGGGACAGCGAGCACAGATACGCAGTATTTT.

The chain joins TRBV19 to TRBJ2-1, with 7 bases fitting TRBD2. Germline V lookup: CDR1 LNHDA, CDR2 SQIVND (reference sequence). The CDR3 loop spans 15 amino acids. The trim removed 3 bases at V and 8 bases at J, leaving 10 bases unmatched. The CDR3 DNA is TGTGCCAGTAGTATTACAGAGCGGGAATGGTATGAGCAGTTCTTC. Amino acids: CASSITEREWYEQFF.

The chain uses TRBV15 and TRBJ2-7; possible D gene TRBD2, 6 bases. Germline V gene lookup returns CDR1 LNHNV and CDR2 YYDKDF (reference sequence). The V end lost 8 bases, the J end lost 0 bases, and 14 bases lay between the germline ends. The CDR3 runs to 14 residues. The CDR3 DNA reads TGTGCCACCGGTCCGGGACTGAACTCCTACGAGCAGTACTTC. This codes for CATGPGLNSYEQYF.

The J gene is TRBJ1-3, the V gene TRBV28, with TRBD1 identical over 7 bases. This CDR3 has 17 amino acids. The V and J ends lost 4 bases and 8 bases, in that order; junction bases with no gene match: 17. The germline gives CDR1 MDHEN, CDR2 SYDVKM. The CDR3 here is CASSSHRQGGKGDTIYF. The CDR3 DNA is TGTGCCAGCAGTTCCCACCGACAGGGAGGAAAGGGGGACACCATATATTTT.

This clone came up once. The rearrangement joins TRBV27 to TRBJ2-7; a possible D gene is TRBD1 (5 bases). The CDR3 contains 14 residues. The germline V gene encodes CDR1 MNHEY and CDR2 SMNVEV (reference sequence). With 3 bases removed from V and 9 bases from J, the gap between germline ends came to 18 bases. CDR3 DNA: TGTGCCAGCAGTTTTTGCAGGGTAAGTGCTCGGCAGTACTTC. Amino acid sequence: CASSFCRVSARQYF.

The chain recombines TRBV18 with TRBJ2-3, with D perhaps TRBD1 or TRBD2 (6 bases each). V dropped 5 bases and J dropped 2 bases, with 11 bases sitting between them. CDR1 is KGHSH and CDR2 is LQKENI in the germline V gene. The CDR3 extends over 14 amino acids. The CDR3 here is CASSEGGSTDTQYF. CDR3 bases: TGTGCCAGCTCAGAGGGGGGATCCACAGATACGCAGTATTTT. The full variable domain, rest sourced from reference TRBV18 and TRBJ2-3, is NAGVMQNPRHLVRRRGQEARLRCSPMKGHSHVYWYRQLPEEGLKFMVYLQKENIIDESGMPKERFSAEFPKEGPSILRIQQVVRGDSAAYFCASSEGGSTDTQYFGPGTRLTVL.

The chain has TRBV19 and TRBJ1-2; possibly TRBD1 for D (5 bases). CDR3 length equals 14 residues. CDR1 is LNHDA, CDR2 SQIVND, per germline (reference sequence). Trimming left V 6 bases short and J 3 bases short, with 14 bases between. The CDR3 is CASSPEGAYYGYTF. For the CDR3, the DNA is TGTGCCAGTAGCCCGGAAGGGGCCTACTATGGCTACACCTTC.

The CDR3 protein is CASREVYTQYF. DNA for the CDR3: TGTGCCTCAAGGGAGGTTTATACGCAGTATTTT. This chain joins TRBV2 and TRBJ2-3; maybe TRBD2 (6 bases). Germline lookup yields CDR1 SNHLY and CDR2 FYNNEI. The ends were cut back, 11 bases at V and 7 bases at J, with 13 bases in the middle. The CDR3 totals 11 residues.

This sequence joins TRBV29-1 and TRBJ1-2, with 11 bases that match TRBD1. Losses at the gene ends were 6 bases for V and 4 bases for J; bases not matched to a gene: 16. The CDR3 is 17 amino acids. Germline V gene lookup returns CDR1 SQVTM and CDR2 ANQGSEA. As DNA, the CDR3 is TGCAGCGTCCTAGATTGGGGACAGGGGGACCGCGGCTATGGCTACACCTTC. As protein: CSVLDWGQGDRGYGYTF.

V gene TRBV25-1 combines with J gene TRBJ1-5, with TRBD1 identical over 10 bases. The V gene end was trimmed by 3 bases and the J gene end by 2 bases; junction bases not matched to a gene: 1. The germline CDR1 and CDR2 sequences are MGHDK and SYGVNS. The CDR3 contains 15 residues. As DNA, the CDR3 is TGTGCCAGCAGTGAGACAGGGGGCGGCAATCAGCCCCAGCATTTT. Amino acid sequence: CASSETGGGNQPQHF.

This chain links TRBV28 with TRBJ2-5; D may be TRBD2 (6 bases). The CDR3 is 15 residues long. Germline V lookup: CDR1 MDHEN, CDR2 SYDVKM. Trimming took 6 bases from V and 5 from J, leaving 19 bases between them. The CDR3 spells CASSPGGISQETQYF. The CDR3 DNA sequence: TGTGCCAGCAGCCCCGGGGGAATATCGCAGGAGACCCAGTACTTC.

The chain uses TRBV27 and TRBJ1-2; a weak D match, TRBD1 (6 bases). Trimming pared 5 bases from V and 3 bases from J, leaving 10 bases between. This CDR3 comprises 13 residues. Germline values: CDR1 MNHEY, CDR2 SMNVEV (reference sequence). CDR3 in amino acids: CASSVGGDYGYTF. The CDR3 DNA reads TGTGCCAGCAGTGTAGGGGGGGACTATGGCTACACCTTC.